A single sample is the source of the 19 T cell receptor beta chains below, sequenced in a study of T cell changes during pregnancy in multiple sclerosis. The protocol was immunoSEQ multiplex PCR, while the TCRdb copy is restricted to in-frame clones and leaves out a portion. This sample has about 74,000 clones, with just over 90% found just once. This specimen consisted of peripheral blood, obtained in the third trimester of pregnancy. The receptors originated from a female donor with multiple sclerosis, enrolled in a pregnancy study.

This sequence joins TRBV4-3 and TRBJ2-7, with D perhaps TRBD2 (6 bases). This CDR3 region has 16 residues. The germline CDR1 and CDR2 sequences are LGHNA and YSLEER. Between the trimmed V and J ends, which lost 4 bases and 0 bases, there was a span of 16 bases. CDR3 in amino acids: CASSLVRDFRSYEQYF. In DNA form, the CDR3 reads TGCGCCAGCAGCCTCGTCCGGGACTTTCGCTCCTACGAGCAGTACTTC.

This sequence joins TRBV19 and TRBJ1-4; 9 bases map to TRBD1. Per germline, CDR1 LNHDA and CDR2 SQIVND (reference sequence). CDR3 length: 15 amino acids. The ends lost 1 base at V and 6 bases at J; junction bases unmatched: 3. In DNA form, the CDR3 reads TGTGCCAGTAGTATAGCACAGGGGGCGGATGAAAAACTGTTTTTT. Protein product: CASSIAQGADEKLFF.

This clone came up once. The CDR3 spells CASTRLAGGVGAQYF. As DNA, the CDR3 is TGTGCCAGCACCCGACTAGCGGGGGGCGTAGGGGCGCAGTATTTT. The chain employs TRBV27 and TRBJ2-3; 13 bases are a match to TRBD2. Trimming cost V 7 bases and J 10 bases; bases outside gene matches: 11. Germline CDR1 reads MNHEY; CDR2 reads SMNVEV (reference sequence). The CDR3 has 15 amino acids.

J is TRBJ2-3 and V is TRBV6-5; D is unresolved. Germline V gene lookup returns CDR1 MNHEY and CDR2 SVGAGI. The CDR3 extends over 14 amino acids. The germline V and J ends were trimmed by 0 bases and 4 bases, with 8 bases remaining between them. CDR3 protein: CASSYSDEADTQYF. CDR3 coding DNA: TGTGCCAGCAGTTACTCGGATGAGGCAGATACGCAGTATTTT.

The chain combines TRBV27 with TRBJ1-2; D remains ambiguous. With 0 bases removed from V and 8 bases from J, the gap between germline ends came to 10 bases. There are 13 residues in the CDR3. Germline CDR1 and CDR2: MNHEY and SMNVEV (reference sequence). CDR3 nucleotide sequence: TGTGCCAGCAGTTTATCTCCGGGTGGGGGCTACACCTTC. This gives the protein CASSLSPGGGYTF.

The chain couples TRBV5-1 to TRBJ2-7, with 7 nucleotides matching TRBD1. The CDR3 has 15 residues. Germline V CDR1 and CDR2: SGHRS, YFSETQ. V gave up 5 bases and J gave up 2 bases; unmatched junction bases: 10. The CDR3 sequence is CASRKWDGTAYEQYF. DNA of the CDR3: TGCGCCAGCAGAAAGTGGGACGGGACAGCCTACGAGCAGTACTTC.

V is TRBV5-1 and J is TRBJ1-1; 10 nucleotides line up with TRBD1. With V trimmed by 4 bases and J by 5 bases, 8 bases remained unmatched. This CDR3 region has 15 residues. Germline CDR1 and CDR2: SGHRS and YFSETQ. CDR3 bases: TGCGCCAGCAGCCCCAGGACAGGGGGGGAGACTGAAGCTTTCTTT. Translated, it gives CASSPRTGGETEAFF.

As DNA, the CDR3 is TGTGCCAGCAGCGACGACAGCCAAGAGACCCAGTACTTC. Protein sequence: CASSDDSQETQYF. The gene calls are TRBV5-6 and TRBJ2-5; TRBD1 might be the D (5 bases). Trimming took off 4 bases at V and 1 base at J, with 8 bases between the two ends. Germline values: CDR1 SGHDT, CDR2 YYEEEE. This CDR3 is 13 amino acids long.

The chain is built from TRBV27 and TRBJ1-1; D is perhaps TRBD1 (6 bases). The germline V gene has CDR1 MNHEY and CDR2 SMNVEV (reference sequence). V lost 10 bases and J 4 bases, leaving 16 bases between the germline ends. The CDR3 loop spans 13 amino acids. CDR3 residues: CATGVNDATEAFF. Written as DNA, the CDR3 is TGTGCCACAGGGGTAAACGACGCCACTGAAGCTTTCTTT.

This chain connects TRBV28 to TRBJ2-3, with D perhaps matching TRBD1 (5 bases). V was pared by 8 bases and J by 1 base, with 13 bases between. CDR1 is MDHEN and CDR2 is SYDVKM in the germline V gene. The CDR3 totals 14 residues. CDR3 protein: CASHPKTGTDTQYF. CDR3 DNA sequence: TGTGCCAGCCATCCTAAGACAGGCACAGATACGCAGTATTTT.

This chain connects TRBV4-1 to TRBJ1-2; 7 bases are shared with TRBD1. The V gene end was trimmed by 2 bases and the J gene end by 1 base; junction bases not matched to a gene: 7. Germline CDR1 MGHRA, CDR2 YSYEKL. This CDR3 spans 16 amino acids. CDR3 sequence (DNA): TGCGCCAGCAGCCAACTGACAGGGACGGTTAACTATGGCTACACCTTC. Translating it yields CASSQLTGTVNYGYTF.

The V and J genes are TRBV5-5 and TRBJ1-4, with TRBD1 matching 9 bases. V gave up 4 bases and J gave up 6 bases; unmatched junction bases: 7. Germline V gene sequence: CDR1 SGHKS, CDR2 YYEKEE (reference sequence). This CDR3 has 15 amino acids. CDR3 nucleotides: TGTGCCAGCAGCCCGGGACAGGGAGTGGATGAAAAACTGTTTTTT. Protein sequence: CASSPGQGVDEKLFF.

The chain carries TRBV11-2 and TRBJ2-5; D is undetermined. Germline assignment: CDR1 SGHAT and CDR2 FQNNGV. V lost 1 base, J lost 0 bases, and 12 bases lay in between. The CDR3 length is 16 residues. The DNA of the CDR3 is TGTGCCAGCAGCTTAGGGGCAGAAACCTACCAAGAGACCCAGTACTTC. Translated, it gives CASSLGAETYQETQYF.

V gene TRBV27 combines with J gene TRBJ1-6; 12 bases are shared with TRBD1. Germline assignment: CDR1 MNHEY and CDR2 SMNVEV (reference sequence). V trimming: 5 bases; J trimming: 1 base; junction bases outside the gene matches: 12. CDR3 size: 20 residues. CDR3 sequence: CASSPQRGQGAKSYNSPLHF. The CDR3, as DNA: TGTGCCAGCAGTCCCCAGCGGGGACAGGGGGCTAAGTCCTATAATTCACCCCTCCACTTT.

This chain connects TRBV10-3 to TRBJ1-5; tentatively, D is TRBD1 (6 bases). Germline loops: CDR1 ENHRY, CDR2 SYGVKD. Between the trimmed V and J ends, which lost 10 bases and 1 base, there was a span of 17 bases. CDR3 length: 15 amino acids. The CDR3 here is CATAPWGPSNQPQHF. The CDR3 coding sequence is TGTGCCACCGCCCCATGGGGGCCGAGCAATCAGCCCCAGCATTTT.

This chain joins TRBV18 and TRBJ1-6, with 9 bases that match TRBD1. The CDR3 has 13 amino acids. Germline CDR1 KGHSH, CDR2 LQKENI. With 3 bases clipped from V and 9 bases from J, the junction kept 0 bases outside the gene matches. CDR3 region: CASSPGQGSPLHF. DNA for the CDR3: TGTGCCAGCTCACCGGGACAGGGTTCACCCCTCCACTTT.

This clone was counted many times. The rearrangement joins TRBV11-3 to TRBJ2-1, with no clear D. The ends were cut back, 0 bases at V and 2 bases at J, with 5 bases in the middle. The CDR3 runs 14 residues. Germline V lookup: CDR1 SGHNT, CDR2 YENEEA. Here the CDR3 DNA reads TGTGCCAGCAGCTTAGATTCGGCCTACAATGAGCAGTTCTTC. It is translated as CASSLDSAYNEQFF.

V and J are TRBV5-1 and TRBJ1-1; D may be TRBD1 (5 bases). The length of the CDR3 is 13 residues. The germline gives CDR1 SGHRS, CDR2 YFSETQ. Trimming cost V 0 bases and J 12 bases, with 15 bases left between them. The CDR3: CASSLESGSGTFF. The CDR3 DNA is TGCGCCAGCAGCTTGGAGTCCGGGTCAGGGACTTTCTTT. The full variable domain, its missing parts supplied by reference TRBV5-1 and TRBJ1-1, is KAGVTQTPRYLIKTRGQQVTLSCSPISGHRSVSWYQQTPGQGLQFLFEYFSETQRNKGNFPGRFSGRQFSNSRSEMNVSTLELGDSALYLCASSLESGSGTFFGQGTRLTVV.

The chain employs TRBV12-5 and TRBJ1-2; D possibly corresponds to TRBD1 (5 bases). V was cut by 2 bases and J by 10 bases, with 11 bases left in between. The CDR3 is 12 amino acids. Germline CDR1 and CDR2: LGHNT and FRNRAP. The CDR3 spells CASGLLGVAYTF. Written as DNA, the CDR3 is TGTGCTAGTGGTTTGCTAGGGGTGGCCTACACCTTC.